This T cell receptor beta chain was profiled in a study of cytomegalovirus exposure and HLA in healthy donors (dated by TCRdb to the late 2010s). In terms of the full investigation: An earlier analysis of several hundred of the donors reported 250 to 300 Gb of sequence data and 117 million unique TCR beta sequences from some 180 million T cells. Alongside the repertoire data, information on donor age, sex, ethnicity and CMV serostatus was compiled. Both class I and class II loci were covered by HLA typing, at four-digit resolution. The study was designed to test whether signatures of past pathogen exposure could be identified by cataloging public T cell receptors. Roughly 300 gigabases of sequencing data and around 85 million unique TCR sequences made up an early release that covered about 640 HLA-typed donors. Rather than using new phenotypic data, the later analysis identified candidate immune exposures from TCR beta sequences and from how often those sequences occurred across donors. Across some 400 genotyped donors of the cohort, an average of about 250,000 unique TCR beta nucleotide sequences per donor were sequenced, and roughly 20% of those sequences were non-productive. In a later genetic analysis, genome-wide SNP genotypes for about three fifths of the roughly 670 donors were used, and that subset was treated as a discovery cohort. In an earlier analysis of 587 of the donors, high-throughput TCR beta sequencing was used to judge whether each TCR beta V gene segment behaved as functional or pseudogenic. The study used immunosequencing to profile the T cell repertoires of approximately 690 subjects and linked those repertoires to cytomegalovirus serostatus. Of the approximately 400 genotyped donors, over 70% fell in the genetic ancestry cluster associated with self-reported Caucasian donors. A separate validation cohort of roughly 120 different subjects was used in addition to the roughly 620-subject first cohort. Every discovery cohort repertoire had been produced on one sequencing platform. The number of typed donors differed by locus: about 620-630 for A, B, C, DRB1 and DQB1; 500 to 550 for DQA1; roughly 600 for DPA1; and 450 to 480 for DPB1. Five DR-DQ haplotypes were handled as single units for association and clustering, since linkage in the cohort was strong. A later analysis re-examined previously published TCR beta repertoires from over 500 donors and added high-resolution HLA genotyping to investigate patterns of TCR occurrence. High-throughput TCR immunosequencing, statistical association of individual TCRs with disease status, and machine learning were combined to predict cytomegalovirus infection status.

The research as a whole found: The sequencing pipeline was judged likely to have produced a cluster of highly shared sequence variants as a technical artifact. CMV serostatus was the only immune exposure information available for the cohort. A later analysis reported that several top co-occurrence clusters appeared linked to parvovirus B19, influenza, CMV and Epstein-Barr virus. Assigning TCR associations to individual alleles was difficult when HLA alleles, especially DR and DQ, strongly co-occurred. An earlier analysis of approximately 570 of the donors showed that most TCR beta V segments appeared in productive rearrangements either about 87% or about 30% of the time, which broadly matched IMGT annotations. According to the authors, the approach could potentially be generalized to other disease states and immunological phenotypes. In a later analysis, most CMV-associated TCR beta chains were found to appear HLA-restricted, with HLA associations seemingly driven largely by CMV exposure. In vitro tests confirmed that a few of the cytomegalovirus-associated TCR beta chains recognize cytomegalovirus antigens. Roughly 15 rarely observed V segments, including chromosome 9 orphons, were excluded from the earlier analysis of just under 600 of the donors because counts were too low. Specific HLA alleles were associated with 15,000 to 20,000 TCR beta sequences at a false discovery rate of 0.05 in a later analysis. Presence/absence analyses assumed roughly uniform sequencing depth across donors, an assumption that may not hold. In the study, roughly 160 TCR beta chains were listed as associated with cytomegalovirus. Some IMGT-functional V segments, including TRBV6-2 and TRBV6-3, could not be distinguished by the 87-base-pair reads and were therefore excluded. In this cohort, only TCR beta chains were sequenced, and detectable features were limited by the absence of alpha or paired-chain data. While some public TCRs were present in many individuals, most TCR sequences turned up only very rarely across donors. A further reported finding was that TCR beta sequences accurately predicted the HLA-A and HLA-B alleles for most subjects in the first cohort. A later analysis found that TCR association rates varied across HLA loci, with DRB1 alleles showing the most associated TCRs and HLA-C alleles the fewest. The classifier was reported to diagnose cytomegalovirus status with high specificity and sensitivity in both the original and validation cohorts. A later genetic analysis associated a missense DCLRE1C variant with V-gene and J-gene trimming of TCR beta chains, and an independent cohort replicated the association. Correlated functional status among segregating V segments might reflect linkage disequilibrium, but an unknown experimental factor could not be ruled out. Compared with equally common non-associated chains, HLA-associated TCR beta chains in a later analysis were more clonally expanded and had lower generation probabilities. HLA typing was unavailable for some donors at each locus, so association tests used only the typed subset. A later genetic analysis reported fewer N-insertions in productive TCRs among donors in an Asian-associated ancestry cluster than the roughly 720-donor mean.

Libraries were prepared through the immunoSEQ multiplex PCR assay. For the multiplex PCR, a mixture combining 60 forward primers for TCR Vbeta segments and 13 reverse primers for TCR Jbeta segments was used. Amplification of the CDR3 region of rearranged TCR beta genes was performed with a multiplex PCR assay on genomic DNA. On the Illumina HiSeq System, the amplified TCR beta libraries were sequenced as 87-base-pair reads. For the original study's pipeline: A later analysis counted 75 million to 100 million unique TCR beta chains across the 550 to 750 repertoires, and 9.5 million to 11 million of these chains were shared by at least two donors. Raw reads were error-corrected and collapsed into unique sequences with a nearest-neighbor algorithm that merged closely related sequences to remove PCR and sequencing errors. V, D and J gene segments were assigned by aligning CDR3 sequences to IMGT reference sequences. For a sequence to be retained, a match of at least six nucleotides was required to both a V gene segment and a J gene segment. A rearrangement counted as productive if the CDR3 had no stop codons and remained in frame with V and J, and every other rearrangement counted as non-productive. CDR3 was defined by IMGT convention, running from the second conserved V-encoded cysteine to the conserved J-encoded phenylalanine. The earlier analysis of fewer than 750 of the donors excluded sequences that lacked an unambiguous match to a single V gene segment. An earlier analysis of fewer than 750 of the donors classified V segments as functional when productive rearrangements were above 56.7% and as segregating when the standard deviation between donors was above 5%. A statistical classification framework was built to diagnose cytomegalovirus status from the catalog of TCR beta chain sequences. A later analysis assigned V and J genes by comparing TCR nucleotide sequences with IMGT/GENE-DB human TR gene sequences. A later analysis assigned CDR3 sequences and most-parsimonious VDJ recombination scenarios with the TCRdist pipeline. A later analysis defined each TCR beta chain by its CDR3 amino acid sequence plus V-gene family, and excluded reads lacking a unique V-gene family. As a way to deal with suspected cross-contamination and a sequencing artifact, a later analysis dropped more than 500 nucleotide sequences that were highly shared and had low generation probability. A later analysis calculated a clonal expansion index for each public chain from normalized within-repertoire ranks of inferred template counts. In a later analysis, generation probabilities were computed using a VDJ recombination model fitted to out-of-frame rearrangements, and the results were checked against IGoR. Hypergeometric tests were used in a later analysis to score TCR-TCR, TCR-HLA and TCR-CMV co-occurrence, with a repertoire-size bias correction applied to the TCR pairs. To estimate false discovery rates, a later analysis permuted the HLA or CMV assignments 20 times. In a later analysis, co-occurring TCRs were grouped using DBSCAN, with TCRdist sequence similarity added in when clustering inside HLA-allele-positive subsets. Co-occurrence clustering excluded repertoires with fewer than 30,000 or more than 120,000 public chains, plus five with anomalous nucleotide sharing. The table comes from immuneACCESS by way of TCRdb, which keeps in-frame sequences with V and J called. Part of the clones is missing from these tables; in studies checked, under half for an unresolved V gene and the rest for unknown reasons. V and J calls and clone size are copied from that table; D and trimming were computed from the DNA. Counted in this sample were 90,000 to 120,000 clones; 55% to 65% of them appeared once. The ten most abundant clones make up around 4% of the sample.

This clone came up a few times. Its antigen is currently not known. Qualities for individual bases were not recorded, and no much larger clone is one base off. The cohort consisted of 600 to 750 healthy bone marrow donors. At the time of sampling, all cohort members were nominally healthy, though unrecorded immune exposures were likely present. The donor tested CMV seropositive and was one of the 289 seropositive cohort members. A peripheral blood sample was provided by each donor, and peripheral blood mononuclear cells were used for TCR beta sequencing. The Qiagen DNeasy Blood Extraction Kit was used to extract genomic DNA from the blood cell samples. Trimming takes 8 bases off V and 1 base off J; junction bases not matched to a gene: 10. CDR1 and CDR2 were assigned from the germline V gene as SNHLY and FYNNEI. The CDR3 covers 19 residues, taking in both the cysteine and the phenylalanine. Only CDR3 DNA remains: 57 bases, in frame from the first base.

The chain joins TRBV2 to TRBJ2-2; 16 of the junction bases match TRBD2. Sequenced sample: PBMCs. The source of this sequence is a man between 25 and 39 years old in good health and CMV-seropositive. The sequence in DNA is TGTGCCAGCGGCCGAGACGGGACTAGCGGGGGGGAGAACACCGGGGAGCTGTTTTTT. Its protein is CASGRDGTSGGENTGELFF.